These 25 T cell receptor beta chains were sequenced from one sample in a study of blood T cell repertoires in COVID-19. Some clones are missing from TCRdb's copy, which holds only in-frame ones; the method was immunoSEQ multiplex PCR. The repertoire holds over 75,000 clones, approximately 80% seen once, with roughly 15% in the top ten. Sequencing was performed on peripheral blood. These receptor sequences come from a human donor in a cohort sampled during active COVID-19.

The chain uses TRBV3-1 (or the pseudogene TRBV3-2) and TRBJ1-5; tentative D call: TRBD1 (6 bases). The CDR3 runs to 15 residues. Germline V CDR1 and CDR2: LGHDT, YNNKEL (reference sequence). Trimming removed 0 bases at V and 4 bases at J, with 10 bases between. DNA of the CDR3: TGTGCCAGCAGCCAAGATAATACAGGGAATCAGCCCCAGCATTTT. It translates to CASSQDNTGNQPQHF.

The CDR3 reads CASSQDRAAGYTF. The CDR3 coding sequence is TGTGCCAGCAGCCAGGACAGGGCAGCTGGCTACACCTTC. The chain is built from TRBV12-3 or TRBV12-4 and TRBJ1-2; 8 nucleotides align to TRBD1. CDR3 length: 13 residues. V lost 6 bases, J lost 7 bases, and 7 bases stayed unmatched.

This clone has just one count. The genes are TRBV19 and TRBJ2-1; 9 bases line up with TRBD2. Germline assignment: CDR1 LNHDA and CDR2 SQIVND (reference sequence). The CDR3 spans 15 residues. The V and J ends lost 4 bases and 9 bases, in that order; junction bases with no gene match: 10. Here the CDR3 DNA reads TGTGCCAGTAGTAAGACTAGCGGCCCAGAGGGTGAGCAGTTCTTC. Its protein product is CASSKTSGPEGEQFF.

J is TRBJ2-5 and V is TRBV7-6; a weak D match, TRBD2 (5 bases). The CDR3 runs to 11 residues. Looked up from germline, CDR1 is SGHVS and CDR2 is FNYEAQ. Trimming left V 8 bases short and J 5 bases short, with 9 bases between. The CDR3 DNA reads TGTGCCAGCGCCCGGAGGGAGACCCAGTACTTC. The encoded protein is CASARRETQYF.

This clone was recorded once. This rearrangement joins TRBV18 to TRBJ1-3; 9 bases are a match to TRBD1. Germline values: CDR1 KGHSH, CDR2 LQKENI. The CDR3 is 16 amino acids. V shed 4 bases, J shed 0 bases, and the junction held 4 bases outside the gene matches. CDR3 protein: CASSRMTGGSGNTIYF. The CDR3 DNA reads TGTGCCAGCTCACGCATGACAGGGGGCTCTGGAAACACCATATATTTT.

V and J are TRBV6-2 or TRBV6-3 and TRBJ1-6; unclear D gene. This CDR3 region has 14 residues. V was shortened by 3 bases and J by 5 bases, with 8 bases between the two germline ends. Germline V gives CDR1 MNHEY, CDR2 SVGEGT. The CDR3 here is CASSYARNNSPLHF. CDR3 in DNA: TGTGCCAGCAGTTATGCGAGGAATAATTCACCCCTCCACTTT.

This rearrangement joins TRBV7-2 to TRBJ2-5; D is possibly TRBD1 (6 bases). Trimming removed 5 bases at V and 5 bases at J, with 15 bases between. The CDR3 is 14 amino acids. The V gene's germline CDR1 is SGHTA and CDR2 FQGNSA. The CDR3 reads CASSPFTGFETQYF. CDR3 coding DNA: TGTGCCAGCAGCCCCTTCACAGGGTTTGAGACCCAGTACTTC.

This rearrangement joins TRBV5-1 to TRBJ2-5; the D gene is possibly TRBD2 (5 bases). The germline V gene encodes CDR1 SGHRS and CDR2 YFSETQ. This CDR3 comprises 12 residues. Deletions cut 4 bases from V and 2 bases from J, with 6 bases between. The CDR3 sequence is CASSPGQETQYF. In nucleotides, the CDR3 is TGCGCCAGCAGCCCGGGACAAGAGACCCAGTACTTC.

This rearrangement joins TRBV28 to TRBJ1-2; 9 bases fit TRBD1. Looked up from germline, CDR1 is MDHEN and CDR2 is SYDVKM. The ends lost 10 bases at V and 4 bases at J; junction bases unmatched: 7. This CDR3 contains 13 residues. The CDR3 reads CATQTGGGYGYTF. The CDR3 DNA sequence: TGTGCCACCCAAACAGGGGGCGGCTATGGCTACACCTTC.

The sample holds many counts of this clone. This chain connects TRBV6-5 to TRBJ2-7; TRBD2 agrees at 7 bases. The CDR3 runs to 13 residues. With 6 bases clipped from V and 4 bases from J, the junction kept 6 bases outside the gene matches. Germline V gene lookup returns CDR1 MNHEY and CDR2 SVGAGI. CDR3 DNA: TGTGCCAGCAGAAAGCGGGACGGGTACGAGCAGTACTTC. This translates into CASRKRDGYEQYF.

This clone was seen only a few times. J is TRBJ1-4 and V is TRBV2; no clear D gene. This CDR3 has 13 residues. V was pared by 4 bases and J by 4 bases, with 7 bases between. Germline V CDR1 and CDR2: SNHLY, FYNNEI. CDR3: CASSVRFNEKLFF. CDR3 nucleotides: TGTGCCAGCAGTGTGAGATTTAATGAAAAACTGTTTTTT. Combining the CDR3 with reference TRBV2 and TRBJ1-4 gives the whole variable domain EPEVTQTPSHQVTQMGQEVILRCVPISNHLYFYWYRQILGQKVEFLVSFYNNEISEKSEIFDDQFSVERPDGSNFTLKIRSTKLEDSAMYFCASSVRFNEKLFFGSGTQLSVL.

The gene calls are TRBV10-3 and TRBJ2-3; the match to TRBD2 covers 9 bases. The CDR3 extends over 15 amino acids. Germline V gene sequence: CDR1 ENHRY, CDR2 SYGVKD. The junction had 6 bases not matched to a gene; V was cut back by 4 bases and J by 4 bases. CDR3 DNA: TGTGCCATCAGTGTACGCGGGGGGGCGGCAGATACGCAGTATTTT. This gives the protein CAISVRGGAADTQYF.

V is TRBV7-6 and J is TRBJ2-1; 10 bases line up with TRBD2. This CDR3 is 15 amino acids long. Trimming at V came to 4 bases and at J to 2 bases, leaving 2 bases not matched to a gene. Germline lookup yields CDR1 SGHVS and CDR2 FNYEAQ. This CDR3 reads CASSSGTSAYNEQFF. The CDR3 DNA sequence: TGTGCCAGCAGCTCCGGGACTAGCGCCTACAATGAGCAGTTCTTC.

This clone was picked up one time. The V call is TRBV9, the J call TRBJ2-2; 11 bases line up with TRBD2. Unmatched junction bases numbered 3, after V lost 4 bases and J lost 4 bases. Germline CDR1 and CDR2: SGDLS and YYNGEE. The length of the CDR3 is 15 residues. The DNA of the CDR3 is TGTGCCAGCAGCCCTAGCGGGAGGATCACCGGGGAGCTGTTTTTT. Translated, it gives CASSPSGRITGELFF.

DNA for the CDR3: TGTGCCAGCAGCTTAGATCCGGTCCAAGCTTTCTTT. Its protein is CASSLDPVQAFF. The chain recombines TRBV11-2 with TRBJ1-1; D remains ambiguous. The CDR3 length is 12 residues. Germline CDR1 reads SGHAT; CDR2 reads FQNNGV. V was shortened by 0 bases and J by 9 bases, with 8 bases between the two germline ends.

The chain recombines TRBV5-1 with TRBJ2-1; 11 bases agree with TRBD2. CDR3 length: 15 residues. Trimming at V came to 2 bases and at J to 6 bases, leaving 4 bases not matched to a gene. The germline CDR1 and CDR2 sequences are SGHRS and YFSETQ. For the CDR3, the DNA is TGCGCCAGCAGCTTAATTAGCGGGAGGGCCAATGAGCAGTTCTTC. Protein: CASSLISGRANEQFF.

This chain joins TRBV5-1 and TRBJ2-5, with TRBD2 matching 9 bases. Germline V gives CDR1 SGHRS, CDR2 YFSETQ. V shed 3 bases, J shed 1 base, and the junction held 7 bases outside the gene matches. This CDR3 contains 16 residues. This CDR3 reads CASSYASGALQETQYF. The CDR3 DNA sequence: TGCGCCAGCAGCTACGCTAGCGGGGCCCTCCAAGAGACCCAGTACTTC.

This clone has just one count. The chain carries TRBV20-1 and TRBJ1-5; D unclear. Trimming cost V 3 bases and J 0 bases, with 9 bases left between them. The V gene's germline CDR1 is DFQATT and CDR2 SNEGSKA (reference sequence). The CDR3 contains 14 residues. CDR3 DNA: TGCAGTGCTAGTACTCCATATAGCAATCAGCCCCAGCATTTT. Amino acids: CSASTPYSNQPQHF.

This clone came up once. This chain connects TRBV5-5 to TRBJ2-3; 8 bases line up with TRBD1. J lost 5 bases, V lost 2 bases, and 13 bases had no gene match. Germline CDR1 SGHKS, CDR2 YYEKEE (reference sequence). There are 17 residues in the CDR3. CDR3 sequence reads: CASSFGRGTGGIDTQYF. In DNA form, the CDR3 reads TGTGCCAGCAGCTTTGGTCGCGGGACAGGTGGTATAGATACGCAGTATTTT.

The rearrangement uses TRBV6-5 and TRBJ2-7, with TRBD2 matching over 7 bases. CDR3 length: 15 residues. V lost 2 bases to trimming and J lost 3 bases; unmatched junction nucleotides: 7. Germline V CDR1 and CDR2: MNHEY, SVGAGI. For the CDR3, the DNA is TGTGCCAGCAGTTACGTGGGCGGGGGAGGCTACGAGCAGTACTTC. Residues: CASSYVGGGGYEQYF.

The V and J genes are TRBV7-7 and TRBJ2-5; weak D call: TRBD2 (6 bases). Germline-derived CDR1 and CDR2 are SSHAT and FNYEAQ (reference sequence). Trimming shortened V by 2 bases and J by 6 bases, and 19 bases separated the two germline ends. This CDR3 spans 16 amino acids. Here the CDR3 DNA reads TGTGCCAGCAGCTTATTCGGAGGGCTAGAGGTGAAGACCCAGTACTTC. Translating gives CASSLFGGLEVKTQYF.

DNA for the CDR3: TGTGCCTGGAGCCCAAGGGGGTTTGGGTATGGCTACACCTTC. Translating it yields CAWSPRGFGYGYTF. The J gene is TRBJ1-2, the V gene TRBV30; D might be TRBD1 (6 bases). Per the germline V gene, CDR1 is GTSNPN and CDR2 is SVGIG (reference sequence). V lost 3 bases, J lost 5 bases, and 16 bases lay in between. The CDR3 contains 14 residues. The whole variable domain, filled in from reference TRBV30 and TRBJ1-2, reads SQTIHQWPATLVQPVGSPLSLECTVEGTSNPNLYWYRQAAGRGLQLLFYSVGIGQISSEVPQNLSASRPQDRQFILSSKKLLLSDSGFYLCAWSPRGFGYGYTFGSGTRLTVV.

The J gene is TRBJ1-4, the V gene TRBV15; D is possibly TRBD1 (5 bases). The V gene's germline CDR1 is LNHNV and CDR2 YYDKDF (reference sequence). With 1 base removed from V and 8 bases from J, the gap between germline ends came to 14 bases. This CDR3 region has 15 residues. The CDR3 reads CATSRGDLGGEKLFF. DNA of the CDR3: TGTGCCACCAGCAGAGGGGACCTGGGAGGAGAAAAACTGTTTTTT.

V gene TRBV11-3 combines with J gene TRBJ2-5, with unresolved D. Per germline, CDR1 SGHNT and CDR2 YENEEA. V lost 5 bases and J lost 2, with 9 bases in between. The CDR3 is made up of 13 amino acids. The CDR3 DNA follows: TGTGCCAGCAGCCGGGTACCTCAAGAGACCCAGTACTTC. Translating gives CASSRVPQETQYF.

The V call is TRBV7-8, the J call TRBJ1-6; the D gene is possibly TRBD1 (5 bases). CDR1 and CDR2 (germline): SGHVS, FQNEAQ. V lost 7 bases, J lost 7 bases, and 14 bases lay in between. The CDR3 has 14 residues. The CDR3 loop is CASTQWGLNSPLHF. CDR3 sequence (DNA): TGTGCCAGCACCCAGTGGGGACTCAATTCACCCCTCCACTTT.